The 31 T cell receptor beta chains presented below share a single source sample, sequenced in a study of OX40 agonist ivuxolimab in advanced cancers. Repertoires were generated with immunoSEQ multiplex PCR, while TCRdb's copy carries only in-frame clones and drops some. The sample lists 50,000 to 65,000 clones, about 81% occurring once. Sequenced material: CD4+ or CD8+ T cells sorted from blood, taken in a trial of the OX40 agonist ivuxolimab. These receptors were obtained from an adult with an advanced solid tumor such as melanoma, head and neck, liver or kidney cancer.

This sequence joins TRBV2 and TRBJ2-2, with TRBD2 matching 8 bases. Losses at the gene ends were 5 bases for V and 6 bases for J; bases not matched to a gene: 5. This CDR3 is 14 amino acids long. Germline lookup yields CDR1 SNHLY and CDR2 FYNNEI. The CDR3, as DNA: TGTGCCAGCAGTCCCCTTAGCGGGGCCGGGGAGCTGTTTTTT. Translated, it gives CASSPLSGAGELFF. Combining the CDR3 with reference TRBV2 and TRBJ2-2 gives the whole variable domain EPEVTQTPSHQVTQMGQEVILRCVPISNHLYFYWYRQILGQKVEFLVSFYNNEISEKSEIFDDQFSVERPDGSNFTLKIRSTKLEDSAMYFCASSPLSGAGELFFGEGSRLTVL.

CDR3 residues: CASSYTDTQYF. The CDR3 DNA follows: TGTGCCAGCAGCTACACAGATACGCAGTATTTT. V usage is TRBV7-9 and J usage is TRBJ2-3, with D unresolved. V was cut by 4 bases and J by 2 bases, with 1 base left in between. Germline V gene lookup returns CDR1 SEHNR and CDR2 FQNEAQ (reference sequence). This CDR3 comprises 11 residues.

The chain employs TRBV7-3 and TRBJ2-7; 9 bases fit TRBD2. V shed 0 bases and J 4 bases; nucleotides not matched to a gene: 4. Germline V gene lookup returns CDR1 SGHTA and CDR2 FQGTGA. CDR3 length: 15 amino acids. CDR3 loop: CASSLTSGGEYEQYF. In DNA form, the CDR3 reads TGTGCCAGCAGCTTAACTAGCGGGGGAGAGTACGAGCAGTACTTC. The whole variable domain, remainder taken from reference TRBV7-3 and TRBJ2-7, is GAGVSQTPSNKVTEKGKYVELRCDPISGHTALYWYRQSLGQGPEFLIYFQGTGAADDSGLPNDRFFAVRPEGSVSTLKIQRTERGDSAVYLCASSLTSGGEYEQYFGPGTRLTVT.

The chain couples TRBV5-6 to TRBJ2-2; no definite D call. Germline lookup yields CDR1 SGHDT and CDR2 YYEEEE. V lost 1 base and J 6 bases, leaving 13 bases between the germline ends. This CDR3 region has 15 residues. DNA for the CDR3: TGTGCCAGCAGCTTGCTCCTCTCTGGGGCCGGGGAGCTGTTTTTT. Translated, it gives CASSLLLSGAGELFF. The variable domain in full, completed from reference TRBV5-6 and TRBJ2-2, reads DAGVTQSPTHLIKTRGQQVTLRCSPKSGHDTVSWYQQALGQGPQFIFQYYEEEERQRGNFPDRFSGHQFPNYSSELNVNALLLGDSALYLCASSLLLSGAGELFFGEGSRLTVL.

The chain employs TRBV19 and TRBJ2-1; D possibly corresponds to TRBD1 (7 bases). Germline loops: CDR1 LNHDA, CDR2 SQIVND (reference sequence). CDR3 size: 14 residues. V was cut by 9 bases and J by 10 bases, with 22 bases left in between. The CDR3 nucleotides are TGTGCCAGCCGGCAGGGGGGTTGGGCCCAAGAGCAGTTCTTC. As protein: CASRQGGWAQEQFF.

V gene TRBV7-9 combines with J gene TRBJ1-2; D unresolved. V lost 4 bases and J 3 bases, leaving 12 bases between the germline ends. The CDR3 covers 14 residues. The germline V gene has CDR1 SEHNR and CDR2 FQNEAQ (reference sequence). This CDR3 is CASSSSDGYYGYTF. The CDR3 DNA follows: TGTGCCAGCAGCTCATCCGACGGCTACTATGGCTACACCTTC.

CDR3 sequence (DNA): TGTGCCAGCAGTGAAGTAAGAGGCAGGGGAAGTGAAAAACTGTTTTTT. Translation: CASSEVRGRGSEKLFF. The genes are TRBV6-1 and TRBJ1-4; TRBD1 is a possible D gene (6 bases). V lost 1 base and J lost 7, with 16 bases in between. The germline V gene has CDR1 MNHNS and CDR2 SASEGT. The CDR3 consists of 16 residues.

This chain joins TRBV5-4 and TRBJ1-1; a possible D gene is TRBD1 (6 bases). V lost 5 bases and J lost 7, with 12 bases in between. Germline CDR1 is SGHNT and CDR2 is YYREEE (reference sequence). This CDR3 has 12 amino acids. The CDR3 spells CASSQDSNEAFF. In DNA form, the CDR3 reads TGTGCCAGCAGTCAGGACAGCAATGAAGCTTTCTTT.

CDR3 sequence (DNA): TGCGCCAGCAGCGGAAGCCTTACAGGGCGCGAAAAACTGTTTTTT. The encoded protein is CASSGSLTGREKLFF. The chain has TRBV5-1 and TRBJ1-4; possibly TRBD1 for D (6 bases). Trimming cost V 4 bases and J 8 bases, with 18 bases left between them. This CDR3 has 15 amino acids. Per germline, CDR1 SGHRS and CDR2 YFSETQ.

V usage is TRBV2 and J usage is TRBJ1-1; D not certain. The CDR3 consists of 10 residues. The V gene's germline CDR1 is SNHLY and CDR2 FYNNEI. The V and J ends lost 1 base and 10 bases respectively, with 4 bases between them. CDR3 loop: CASSEGGAFF. DNA for the CDR3: TGTGCCAGCAGTGAAGGGGGAGCTTTCTTT.

Regarding this clone: An end of the junction does not agree with germline; a read error may underlie this. The chain joins TRBV6-1 to TRBJ1-2, with 7 bases identical to TRBD1. Per the germline V gene, CDR1 is MNHNS and CDR2 is SASEGT. This CDR3 contains 17 residues. DNA for the CDR3: TGTGCCGGCAGTGCTGAGACAGGGTACCAATCTAACTATGGCTACACCTTC. It specifies CAGSAETGYQSNYGYTF.

J is TRBJ2-5 and V is TRBV5-1; D not certain. The J call may not be correct, given that the DNA end is closer to TRBJ2-7. The CDR3 covers 14 residues. The germline V gene has CDR1 SGHRS and CDR2 YFSETQ. This CDR3 reads CASSLDVIAYEQYF. The CDR3 bases are TGCGCCAGCAGCTTGGATGTTATAGCCTACGAGCAGTACTTC.

This chain links TRBV19 with TRBJ1-5, with D unresolved. The CDR3 consists of 15 residues. The V gene lost 1 base and the J gene lost 2 bases, with 9 bases spanning the gap. Per germline, CDR1 LNHDA and CDR2 SQIVND (reference sequence). DNA for the CDR3: TGTGCCAGTAGTATAGCGAAAGGCGGCAATCAGCCCCAGCATTTT. Translated: CASSIAKGGNQPQHF.

This chain joins TRBV10-3 and TRBJ1-4; D gene uncertain. Germline values: CDR1 ENHRY, CDR2 SYGVKD. The CDR3 length is 13 residues. The germline V and J ends were trimmed by 5 bases and 6 bases, with 10 bases remaining between them. In DNA, the CDR3 is TGTGCCATCAGTAGGCAAAGCCATGAAAAACTGTTTTTT. Translating gives CAISRQSHEKLFF.

This chain links TRBV11-2 with TRBJ1-6; no definite D call. CDR3 length: 12 amino acids. CDR1 is SGHAT, CDR2 FQNNGV, per germline. The germline V and J ends were trimmed by 4 bases and 9 bases, with 7 bases remaining between them. CDR3 DNA sequence: TGTGCCAGCAGCTGGGAGACTTCACCCCTCCACTTT. It yields the protein CASSWETSPLHF.

V and J are TRBV28 and TRBJ1-2; TRBD1 matches 9 bases. J lost 8 bases, V lost 4 bases, and 11 bases had no gene match. This CDR3 spans 15 amino acids. Per germline, CDR1 MDHEN and CDR2 SYDVKM. The CDR3 is CASSSPGTGPRGYTF. Here the CDR3 DNA reads TGTGCCAGCAGTTCCCCCGGGACAGGGCCAAGAGGCTACACCTTC.

The V gene is TRBV10-2, the J gene TRBJ1-1, with D tentatively TRBD1 (6 bases). Trimming cost V 6 bases and J 1 base, with 9 bases left between them. The CDR3 runs 13 residues. Looked up from germline, CDR1 is WSHSY and CDR2 is SAAADI. CDR3 nucleotides: TGCGCCAGCAGAGGACAGTCGAACACTGAAGCTTTCTTT. Protein sequence: CASRGQSNTEAFF.

The chain links TRBV7-9 to TRBJ1-6; TRBD1 matches at 10 bases. Germline V lookup: CDR1 SEHNR, CDR2 FQNEAQ (reference sequence). The CDR3 spans 17 residues. V shed 5 bases, J shed 8 bases, and the junction held 12 bases outside the gene matches. The CDR3 reads CASSKLGGQGLDSPLHF. The CDR3 coding sequence is TGTGCCAGCAGCAAACTCGGGGGACAGGGGTTGGATTCACCCCTCCACTTT.

The chain is built from TRBV6-5 and TRBJ2-1; D might be TRBD2 (5 bases). This CDR3 spans 15 amino acids. Trimming took off 6 bases at V and 2 bases at J, with 14 bases between the two ends. Germline loops: CDR1 MNHEY, CDR2 SVGAGI. CDR3 bases: TGTGCCAGCAGACCGGTGGACTTTGCCTACAATGAGCAGTTCTTC. Translation: CASRPVDFAYNEQFF.

The chain couples TRBV4-2 to TRBJ2-2, with D unresolved. V was trimmed by 4 bases and J by 1 base, leaving 13 bases between them. The V gene's germline CDR1 is LGHNA and CDR2 YNFKEQ. The CDR3 contains 16 residues. CDR3 bases: TGTGCCAGCAGCCGAGCGCGTGGGCTGAACACCGGGGAGCTGTTTTTT. Translated, it gives CASSRARGLNTGELFF.

This clone was counted between two and nine times. The chain carries TRBV11-2 and TRBJ2-7; perhaps TRBD1 as D (6 bases). Germline loops: CDR1 SGHAT, CDR2 FQNNGV. Trimming cost V 1 base and J 5 bases, with 18 bases left between them. There are 16 residues in the CDR3. CDR3 loop: CASSLVGPTGRHEQYF. The CDR3 DNA sequence: TGTGCCAGCAGCTTAGTGGGCCCCACAGGGCGCCACGAGCAGTACTTC.

The rearrangement links TRBV5-8 to TRBJ2-1; 7 bases are a match to TRBD2. Trimming removed 0 bases from V and 8 bases from J; junction bases left unmatched: 11. This CDR3 has 16 amino acids. In germline, CDR1 is SGHTS, CDR2 YDEGEE. The chain's CDR3 is CASSLGGGLPNDEQFF. CDR3 sequence (DNA): TGTGCCAGCAGCTTGGGGGGGGGACTACCCAACGATGAGCAGTTCTTC.

The chain combines TRBV10-3 with TRBJ2-7; 10 bases align to TRBD1. V trimming: 4 bases; J trimming: 2 bases; junction bases outside the gene matches: 2. Per the germline V gene, CDR1 is ENHRY and CDR2 is SYGVKD. The length of the CDR3 is 14 residues. The CDR3 nucleotides are TGTGCCATCAGTGGAGGACAGGGGGCCTACGAGCAGTACTTC. It encodes CAISGGQGAYEQYF.

The V call is TRBV5-4, the J call TRBJ2-1, with D perhaps matching TRBD1 or TRBD2 (5 bases each). Per the germline V gene, CDR1 is SGHNT and CDR2 is YYREEE (reference sequence). This CDR3 spans 16 amino acids. V lost 4 bases, J lost 1 base, and 15 bases lay in between. The CDR3 nucleotides read TGTGCCAGCAGCCGTAGAAAAGGGGAGTCCTACAATGAGCAGTTCTTC. It is translated as CASSRRKGESYNEQFF.

The chain joins TRBV10-2 to TRBJ2-5; TRBD2 aligns across 9 bases. Unmatched junction bases numbered 8, after V lost 7 bases and J lost 5 bases. In germline, CDR1 is WSHSY, CDR2 SAAADI. The CDR3 consists of 14 residues. The CDR3 reads CASNRAGGVETQYF. Here the CDR3 DNA reads TGCGCCAGCAATAGAGCGGGGGGCGTGGAGACCCAGTACTTC.

The V and J genes are TRBV27 and TRBJ2-7, with 7 bases identical to TRBD1. The CDR3 covers 13 residues. Germline CDR1 MNHEY, CDR2 SMNVEV (reference sequence). J was trimmed by 0 bases and V by 6 bases; bases with no gene match: 2. The CDR3: CASRGDSSYEQYF. CDR3 DNA: TGTGCCAGCAGGGGGGACAGCTCCTACGAGCAGTACTTC.

V gene TRBV4-2 combines with J gene TRBJ2-5; 13 nucleotides agree with TRBD2. The V gene end was trimmed by 0 bases and the J gene end by 2 bases; junction bases not matched to a gene: 3. CDR1 LGHNA and CDR2 YNFKEQ come from the germline V gene. CDR3 length equals 17 residues. The CDR3 loop reads CASSQDGLAGEQETQYF. CDR3 sequence (DNA): TGTGCCAGCAGCCAAGATGGACTAGCGGGGGAACAAGAGACCCAGTACTTC.

The rearrangement links TRBV5-1 to TRBJ2-2; 9 nucleotides agree with TRBD1. The CDR3 has 15 residues. V was clipped by 5 bases and J by 1 base; unmatched bases: 3. Per the germline V gene, CDR1 is SGHRS and CDR2 is YFSETQ. The CDR3 loop reads CASRTGQGNTGELFF. The CDR3 bases are TGCGCCAGCAGGACGGGACAGGGGAACACCGGGGAGCTGTTTTTT.

This clone was found a few times. The rearrangement uses TRBV9 and TRBJ2-1, with 11 bases lining up with TRBD2. Germline trimming cut 0 bases from V and 0 bases from J; bases unmatched to any gene: 2. Germline V gives CDR1 SGDLS, CDR2 YYNGEE. This CDR3 region has 17 residues. CDR3 residues: CASSVATSGGSYNEQFF. CDR3 DNA: TGTGCCAGCAGCGTAGCTACTAGCGGGGGCTCCTACAATGAGCAGTTCTTC. Combining the CDR3 with reference TRBV9 and TRBJ2-1 gives the whole variable domain DSGVTQTPKHLITATGQRVTLRCSPRSGDLSVYWYQQSLDQGLQFLIQYYNGEERAKGNILERFSAQQFPDLHSELNLSSLELGDSALYFCASSVATSGGSYNEQFFGPGTRLTVL.

In regard to this clone: Within the sample, other DNA sequences also encode this same CDR3. The V and J genes are TRBV9 and TRBJ2-2; 9 bases agree with TRBD2. V lost 2 bases to trimming and J lost 4 bases; unmatched junction nucleotides: 9. The CDR3 is 17 amino acids. Germline V gene sequence: CDR1 SGDLS, CDR2 YYNGEE. The CDR3 sequence: CASSVVSGGRGTGELFF. CDR3 bases: TGTGCCAGCAGCGTTGTTAGCGGGGGTCGGGGCACCGGGGAGCTGTTTTTT.

The V call is TRBV11-2, the J call TRBJ1-1; 7 bases agree with TRBD1. J lost 5 bases, V lost 4 bases, and 4 bases had no gene match. The germline V gene has CDR1 SGHAT and CDR2 FQNNGV. The CDR3 spans 13 residues. As DNA, the CDR3 is TGTGCCAGCAGCTCGACAGGGAGGACTGAAGCTTTCTTT. Protein product: CASSSTGRTEAFF. Drawing the rest from reference TRBV11-2 and TRBJ1-1, the complete variable domain is EAGVAQSPRYKIIEKRQSVAFWCNPISGHATLYWYQQILGQGPKLLIQFQNNGVVDDSQLPKDRFSAERLKGVDSTLKIQPAKLEDSAVYLCASSSTGRTEAFFGQGTRLTVV.